Listed here is a single TCR beta chain. Its recognized antigen is unknown. There are no base qualities to consult, and no much larger clone falls within one base. The data derive from a study of shared clonotypes between healthy human individuals (dated by TCRdb to 2019 to 2021). About the study as a whole: The cohort comprised two women and three men aged 18 to 49 years. To increase sequencing depth and limit assay-specific biases, different laboratories used diverse techniques to prepare libraries and sequence TCR repertoires. Leukapheresis yielded between about 0.9 and 10 billion PBMCs per donor. For each donor, CD4 naive and CD4 memory were each given three plates, CD8 naive was given two plates, and CD8 memory was given one plate. The study deeply sequenced blood TCR repertoires of about 5 healthy adults to estimate repertoire size and the extent of clonotype sharing between individuals. Findings and caveats that apply to the study as a whole: Sampling was limited to blood, and TCR repertoires in tissue likely differ from TCR repertoires in blood. Rarefaction of sorted-subset datasets indicated incomplete sequencing despite the large sequencing depth. Sharing across a few donors was observed for approximately 5% of naive CD4, 3% to 4% of naive CD8, roughly 2.3% of memory CD4, and roughly 0.43% of memory CD8 clonotypes. Because the study included only a small number of donors, the genetic and exposure-history diversity represented was limited. Compared with non-shared clonotypes, the clonotypes found in all four sorted-subset donors had higher generation probabilities. Based on pairwise subsampling, the degree of clonotype sharing among donors was expected to be affected by sequencing depth. Larger estimated clonotype richness was generally found for naive subsets than for memory subsets.

V sheds 1 base and J sheds 2 bases, leaving 13 bases between their ends. The CDR3 holds 16 amino acids from the cysteine to the phenylalanine. Only the CDR3 DNA is retained, 48 bases long and in frame from the first base. The germline V gene (reference sequence) supplies CDR1 SEHNR and CDR2 FQNEAQ. CD8 naive samples were CD45RO-negative cells positively selected for CCR7, giving a CD45RA+CCR7+ population that excluded TemRA cells. The donors were healthy, HIV-negative adults who had no recently reported acute infections or vaccinations. Every donor was a Caucasian adult living in Nashville, Tennessee, USA. Blood was collected by leukapheresis, and PBMCs were isolated by Ficoll-Histopaque density gradient centrifugation and then cryopreserved in liquid nitrogen vapor phase. Analytical flow cytometry was used to check the purity and quantity of each magnetically sorted T cell population. Each sorted fraction had its genomic DNA isolated and then quantified by UV absorbance on a Nanodrop 2000c.

Using the deep immunoSEQ assay, TCR CDR3 regions were amplified from genomic DNA by multiplex PCR. Extracted genomic DNA from each cell subset was distributed evenly across all wells of several immunoSEQ 96-well plates, and each plate was treated as a replicate. For sorted subsets, about 0.2 ug genomic DNA, equal to about 30,000 T cell genomes, was loaded into each replicate PCR. Purified libraries were measured with a Qubit 3.0 fluorometer, size-checked on a Bioanalyzer 2100, and measured again with the KAPA Library Quantification kit. Each immunoSEQ 96-well plate was sequenced on its own single-read 150-cycle Illumina NextSeq 550 flow cell. The paper's processing steps were these. Because only junctional sequences without quality scores were contained in the immunoSEQ output, filtering matching that applied to full-length reads could not be performed. To assign V/J genes and CDR3, sequences were annotated against IMGT germline references using PyIR, a Python wrapper for IgBLAST v1.9. Reads were filtered out if the reads had weak V/J assignments (E-value above 1e-6), no CDR3, stop codons, out-of-frame junctions, or ambiguous translated residues. V3J clonotypes were defined as sequences sharing the same inferred V gene, J gene, and CDR3 amino acid sequence. The percentage overlap between two repertoires was calculated by dividing the number of shared unique clonotypes by the size of the smaller repertoire. Richness of each repertoire was evaluated using RTK rarefaction, the Chao1 estimator, and Recon v2.1 estimates of unobserved clonotypes. OLGA was used to compute generation probabilities for all TCRbeta clonotypes that the gDNA method yielded from a few donors. TCRdb limited this immuneACCESS table to in-frame rearrangements with V and J called. A share of clones is missing; checked studies link under half to unresolved V genes, and the rest is unexplained. That table furnishes V, J and clone size, whereas the DNA furnished D and trimming. The sample table holds roughly 590,000 clones, of which over 95% were seen once. The top ten clones comprise roughly 0.1% of the sample.

Sequenced: naive CD8+ T cells sorted from blood. The sample's cell subset or site label, in plain terms: CD45RA+CCR7+. The rearranged segments are TRBV7-9 and TRBJ2-3, with the D gene not confidently named. This clonotype was sampled from a woman aged 25-40 years in good health. The bases are TGTGCCAGCAGCTTAGAAATGGTGCGTACCACAGATACGCAGTATTTT. It specifies CASSLEMVRTTDTQYF.